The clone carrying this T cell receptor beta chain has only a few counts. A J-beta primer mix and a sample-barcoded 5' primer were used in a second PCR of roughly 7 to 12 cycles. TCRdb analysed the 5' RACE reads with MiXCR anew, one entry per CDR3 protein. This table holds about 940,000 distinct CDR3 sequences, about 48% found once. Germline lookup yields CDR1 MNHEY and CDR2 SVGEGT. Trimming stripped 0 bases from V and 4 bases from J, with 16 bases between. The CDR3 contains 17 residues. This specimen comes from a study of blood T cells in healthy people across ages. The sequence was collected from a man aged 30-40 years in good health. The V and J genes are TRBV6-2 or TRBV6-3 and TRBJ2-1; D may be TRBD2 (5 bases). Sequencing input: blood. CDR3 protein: CASSYSLRGLMYNEQFF. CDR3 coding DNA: TGTGCCAGCAGTTACTCTCTCCGGGGATTAATGTACAATGAGCAGTTCTTC.